This T cell receptor beta chain was identified during a study of Graves' ophthalmopathy and Graves' hyperthyroidism. The diagnosis was founded upon clinical symptoms, serum thyroxine, TRAb, thyroid ultrasound and orbital computed tomography. CDR1 and CDR2 from the germline V gene are SGDLS and YYNGEE. This CDR3 is 15 amino acids long. Transcripts of RNA were the source for amplifying TCR beta CDR3 regions. In the first round, RT-PCR was carried out with HTBI primers, and a multiplex PCR formed the second round. TCRdb ran MiXCR on the multiplex PCR reads and lists one entry per CDR3 protein. In the table there are approximately 1.2 million distinct CDR3 sequences, less than 45% of which are singletons.

The chain uses TRBV9 and TRBJ2-5, with TRBD1 identical over 9 bases. The J call may be incorrect, as the DNA end agrees better with TRBJ2-7. This TCR derives from an adult man with Graves' hyperthyroidism. The specimen was peripheral blood or thyroid tissue (not recorded which). The CDR3 DNA follows: TGTGCCAGCAGCGTTACGGGACAGGGTCCCTACGAGCAGTACTTC. Translating gives CASSVTGQGPYEQYF.